The TCR beta chain described here comes from a study of blood T cell repertoires in COVID-19. Data came from immunoSEQ multiplex PCR; TCRdb stores just in-frame clones and leaves some out. The sample lists some 140,000 clones, around 88% occurring once. Trimming took off 0 bases at V and 0 bases at J, with 9 bases between the two ends. Germline loops: CDR1 SGHRS, CDR2 YFSETQ. There are 15 residues in the CDR3. The sequenced material came from peripheral blood. The chain carries TRBV5-1 and TRBJ1-1; D ambiguous. The clonotype comes from a woman in her fifties or sixties who had recovered from COVID-19. The CDR3 DNA reads as TGCGCCAGCAGCTTGGTTGGACTCATGAACACTGAAGCTTTCTTT. It is translated as CASSLVGLMNTEAFF. Filled out from reference TRBV5-1 and TRBJ1-1, the complete variable domain reads KAGVTQTPRYLIKTRGQQVTLSCSPISGHRSVSWYQQTPGQGLQFLFEYFSETQRNKGNFPGRFSGRQFSNSRSEMNVSTLELGDSALYLCASSLVGLMNTEAFFGQGTRLTVV.